The 12 T cell receptor beta chains in this list originate from one sample, sequenced in a study of patients and donors after allogeneic stem cell transplantation. TCRdb called the RT-PCR reads again in MiXCR, with one record for every CDR3 protein. The table has about a million distinct CDR3 sequences, 18% seen once; the top ten hold around 6%. Specimen: blood, either unsorted or a sorted T cell fraction (not recorded which). Source of these receptors: a human donor who was either an allogeneic HSCT recipient or a stem cell or donor lymphocyte infusion donor (not recorded which). It is not recorded whose cells these are; they may come from a transplant donor.

This clonotype has at least ten counts. The chain links TRBV12-3 or TRBV12-4 to TRBJ1-3; D is ambiguous. V lost 5 bases and J 0 bases, leaving 17 bases between the germline ends. The CDR3 sequence is 17 residues long. The CDR3 loop is CASSARWAASSGNTIYF. CDR3 nucleotides: TGTGCCAGCAGTGCCCGATGGGCAGCGAGCTCTGGAAACACCATATATTTT.

The V and J genes are TRBV15 and TRBJ2-1; 7 positions agree with TRBD2. The germline V gene has CDR1 LNHNV and CDR2 YYDKDF (reference sequence). With 3 bases clipped from V and 7 bases from J, the junction kept 0 bases outside the gene matches. The CDR3 sequence is 12 residues long. CDR3 DNA: TGTGCCACCAGCAGGGGGGGGAATGAGCAGTTCTTC. This translates into CATSRGGNEQFF. Full variable domain (outside the CDR3, taken from reference TRBV15 and TRBJ2-1): DAMVIQNPRYQVTQFGKPVTLSCSQTLNHNVMYWYQQKSSQAPKLLFHYYDKDFNNEADTPDNFQSRRPNTSFCFLDIRSPGLGDTAMYLCATSRGGNEQFFGPGTRLTVL.

This clonotype was detected ten times or more. The chain uses TRBV6-5 and TRBJ1-1, with a tentative D call TRBD1 (6 bases). There are 15 residues in the CDR3. Looked up from germline, CDR1 is MNHEY and CDR2 is SVGAGI. Trimming stripped 4 bases from V and 4 bases from J, with 16 bases between. In nucleotides, the CDR3 is TGTGCCAGCAGTTCGGGGGATCTAGGGGGCACTGAAGCTTTCTTT. Amino acid sequence: CASSSGDLGGTEAFF.

The chain employs TRBV18 and TRBJ2-1, with TRBD2 as a possible D gene (6 bases). The germline V and J ends were trimmed by 2 bases and 7 bases, with 9 bases remaining between them. The CDR3 totals 13 residues. The V gene's germline CDR1 is KGHSH and CDR2 LQKENI. In DNA, the CDR3 is TGTGCCAGCTCACCAAGCGGGTCTAATGAGCAGTTCTTC. Translated, it gives CASSPSGSNEQFF.

V gene TRBV6-2 or TRBV6-3 combines with J gene TRBJ2-2; maybe TRBD2 (6 bases). CDR3 length equals 16 residues. The V and J ends lost 6 bases and 4 bases respectively, with 18 bases between them. Germline V gene sequence: CDR1 MNHEY, CDR2 SVGEGT. CDR3 nucleotides: TGTGCCAGCAGCCCTCAAAGCGGGTGGGTCACCGGGGAGCTGTTTTTT. The encoded protein is CASSPQSGWVTGELFF.

J is TRBJ2-1 and V is TRBV20-1; 10 bases match TRBD2. Looked up from germline, CDR1 is DFQATT and CDR2 is SNEGSKA (reference sequence). The CDR3 contains 15 residues. V was pared by 0 bases and J by 8 bases, with 7 bases of the junction left unmatched. The CDR3 region has the DNA TGCAGTGCTAGAGATCTTGCTAGCGGGAGATATGAGCAGTTCTTC. Protein: CSARDLASGRYEQFF.

The chain employs TRBV6-5 and TRBJ2-1, with a weak D call TRBD2 (6 bases). CDR1 MNHEY and CDR2 SVGAGI come from the germline V gene. Trimming left V 3 bases short and J 7 bases short, with 13 bases between. The CDR3 runs 14 residues. The CDR3 is CASSYSGITNEQFF. In DNA, the CDR3 is TGTGCCAGCAGTTATAGCGGCATAACGAATGAGCAGTTCTTC.

In this sample, this clonotype turned up a few times. The V gene is TRBV6-5, the J gene TRBJ1-6; D unresolved. V was shortened by 2 bases and J by 6 bases, with 11 bases between the two germline ends. Germline assignment: CDR1 MNHEY and CDR2 SVGAGI. The CDR3 contains 15 residues. The CDR3 nucleotides read TGTGCCAGCAGTTACCTGGGTAAAAGTAATTCACCCCTCCACTTT. It yields the protein CASSYLGKSNSPLHF.

The chain carries TRBV6-1 and TRBJ1-5, with TRBD1 matching 7 bases. From germline, CDR1 is MNHNS and CDR2 SASEGT. The V segment lost 4 bases and the J segment 3 bases; nucleotides outside the gene matches: 12. The CDR3 is 17 residues long. The CDR3 loop is CASSASPGQRNNQPQHF. The CDR3 nucleotides read TGTGCCAGCAGTGCCTCACCGGGACAGAGGAACAATCAGCCCCAGCATTTT.

The chain recombines TRBV12-3 or TRBV12-4 with TRBJ2-1; unclear D gene. The CDR3 is made up of 13 amino acids. Trimming cost V 7 bases and J 6 bases, with 13 bases left between them. The CDR3 protein is CASTRHGGNEQFF. CDR3 sequence (DNA): TGTGCCAGCACCCGGCACGGCGGCAATGAGCAGTTCTTC.

This clonotype was observed a handful of times. The chain recombines TRBV20-1 with TRBJ2-7; 9 positions match TRBD1. V lost 3 bases to trimming and J lost 12 bases; unmatched junction nucleotides: 9. Looked up from germline, CDR1 is DFQATT and CDR2 is SNEGSKA (reference sequence). The CDR3 contains 12 residues. Here the CDR3 reads CSARWGQGEGYF. The CDR3 DNA sequence: TGCAGTGCTAGGTGGGGACAGGGCGAGGGGTACTTC.

The CDR3 DNA is TGCGCCAGCAGCTTGGGCCGACAGGGGCACTACGAGCAGTACTTC. Translating gives CASSLGRQGHYEQYF. V is TRBV5-1 and J is TRBJ2-7; TRBD1 aligns across 8 bases. CDR3 length: 15 amino acids. V was clipped by 0 bases and J by 3 bases; unmatched bases: 5. Germline V CDR1 and CDR2: SGHRS, YFSETQ.